This T cell receptor (beta chain) was captured by sequencing in a study of T cells in Graves' hyperthyroidism and ophthalmopathy. With 0 bases removed from V and 4 bases from J, the gap between germline ends came to 12 bases. The CDR3 is made up of 14 amino acids. Germline-derived CDR1 and CDR2 are GTSNPN and SVGIG (reference sequence). Disease duration was under 3 months in the ophthalmopathy patients, who also had a Clinical Activity Score of at least 3 and a NOSPECS grade of at least 4. The CDR3 regions of TCR beta were amplified from RNA transcripts. During a first-round RT-PCR of the TCR CDR3, the HTBI primer set was used. TCRdb re-derived calls from the multiplex PCR reads in MiXCR, one entry per CDR3 protein. This repertoire shows around 250,000 distinct CDR3 sequences, over 20% found once; its top ten account for around 40%.

The sample consisted of blood. This receptor was identified in a woman in her thirties or forties with Graves' ophthalmopathy. The chain recombines TRBV30 with TRBJ1-2; D is undetermined. In nucleotides, the CDR3 is TGTGCCTGGAGTGTACGAGGGATAAGCTATGGCTACACCTTC. Protein: CAWSVRGISYGYTF.